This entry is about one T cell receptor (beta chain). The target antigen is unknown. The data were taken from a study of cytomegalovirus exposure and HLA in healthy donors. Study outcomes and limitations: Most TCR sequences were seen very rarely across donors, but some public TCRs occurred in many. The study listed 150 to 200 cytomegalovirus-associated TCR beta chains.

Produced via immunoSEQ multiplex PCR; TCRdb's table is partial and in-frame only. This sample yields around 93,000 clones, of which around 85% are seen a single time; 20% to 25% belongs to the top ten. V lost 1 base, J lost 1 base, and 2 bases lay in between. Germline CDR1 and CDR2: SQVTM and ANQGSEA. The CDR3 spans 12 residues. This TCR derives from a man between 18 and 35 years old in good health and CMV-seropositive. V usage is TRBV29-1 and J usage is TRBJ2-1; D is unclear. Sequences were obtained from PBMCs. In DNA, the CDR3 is TGCAGCGTTGAAGCGTCCTACAATGAGCAGTTCTTC. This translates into CSVEASYNEQFF.